This T cell receptor (beta chain) was sequenced in a study of OX40 agonist ivuxolimab in advanced cancers. Sequencing was performed with immunoSEQ multiplex PCR; in TCRdb, only in-frame clones are kept and a portion is missing. Seen here are some 74,000 clones, about 85% observed once, and the top ten hold over 3%. This CDR3 has 15 residues. Germline CDR1 is MNHNS and CDR2 is SASEGT. V shed 2 bases, J shed 5 bases, and the junction held 9 bases outside the gene matches. Here the sequenced sample was CD4+ or CD8+ T cells sorted from blood, taken in a trial of the OX40 agonist ivuxolimab. The sequence was obtained from an adult with an advanced solid tumor such as melanoma, head and neck, liver or kidney cancer. The V call is TRBV6-1, the J call TRBJ2-7; 7 bases align to TRBD1. CDR3 in DNA: TGTGCCAGCAGTGAATTGAGGGACAGTTACGACGAGCAGTACTTC. It translates to CASSELRDSYDEQYF.